The clone carrying this T cell receptor beta chain was seen just once. Assay: immunoSEQ multiplex PCR; the TCRdb copy retains only in-frame clones and omits some. The sample lists roughly 90,000 clones, 85% to 90% occurring once. Trimming cost V 6 bases and J 0 bases, with 14 bases left between them. From germline, CDR1 is KGHSH and CDR2 LQKENI. The CDR3 is 15 amino acids. This specimen belongs to a study of control samples from healthy donors and cancer patients. The receptor was isolated from a woman between 50 and 59 years old with colorectal cancer. This sequence joins TRBV18 and TRBJ1-1; TRBD1 might be the D (5 bases). Input material: PBMCs. CDR3 loop: CASSPVGQMNTEAFF. The CDR3 coding sequence is TGTGCCAGCTCCCCCGTGGGGCAGATGAACACTGAAGCTTTCTTT.